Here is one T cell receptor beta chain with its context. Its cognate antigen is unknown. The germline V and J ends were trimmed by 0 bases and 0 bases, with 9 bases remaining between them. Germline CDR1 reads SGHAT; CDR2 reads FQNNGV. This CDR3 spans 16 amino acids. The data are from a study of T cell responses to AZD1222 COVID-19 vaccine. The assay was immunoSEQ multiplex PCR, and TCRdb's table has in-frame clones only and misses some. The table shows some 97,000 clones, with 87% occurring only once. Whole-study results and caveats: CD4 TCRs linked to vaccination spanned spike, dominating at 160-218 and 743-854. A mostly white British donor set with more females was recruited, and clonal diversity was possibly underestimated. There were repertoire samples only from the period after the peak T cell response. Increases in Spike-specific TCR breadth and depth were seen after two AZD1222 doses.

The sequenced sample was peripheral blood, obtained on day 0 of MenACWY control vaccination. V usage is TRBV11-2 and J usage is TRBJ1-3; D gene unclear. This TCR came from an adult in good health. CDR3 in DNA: TGTGCCAGCAGCTTAGATTGGAACGGCTCTGGAAACACCATATATTTT. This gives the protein CASSLDWNGSGNTIYF.